One T cell receptor (beta chain) is described in this entry. The data stem from a study of shared T cell receptors in the human thymus. Sequenced by immunoSEQ multiplex PCR; TCRdb stores in-frame clones only, minus some. Of 720,000 or so clones in the sample, approximately 83% are singletons; the top ten hold 0.0095% to 0.013%. V lost 5 bases to trimming and J lost 0 bases, with 11 bases between them. CDR1 is LNHDA, CDR2 SQIVND, per germline (reference sequence). The CDR3 contains 14 residues. The same data also contributed to another study, on human thymus T cells. This second study says: All donors were healthy Finnish infants who were undergoing corrective surgery to treat congenital heart defects. Related studies noted strongly shared thymic repertoires across unrelated people.

This chain connects TRBV19 to TRBJ2-7, with D tentatively TRBD2 (6 bases). The receptor was derived from a girl under three years old with a congenital heart defect. The sequencing input was thymocytes. DNA for the CDR3: TGTGCCAGTAGTGCCCGGGACTTCTCCTACGAGCAGTACTTC. Protein product: CASSARDFSYEQYF.